The sequence of this T cell receptor beta chain was determined in a study of blood T cell repertoires in COVID-19. Study summary: From the United States, Italy and Spain came samples of acute and convalescent COVID-19. PBMCs, B-cell-depleted T cells, or T cells provided the cDNA or gDNA that made up the material.

Per the original data handling: Amplification with reference gene primers provided the estimates of nucleated cell counts. Here immunoSEQ multiplex PCR was the method, and the copy in TCRdb shows in-frame clones only, minus some. D and trimming were read from the DNA, whereas the V and J calls and clone size are those reported in that table. The data show 280,000 or so clones, with approximately 89% seen just once and over 6% held by the top ten. V was shortened by 2 bases and J by 4 bases, with 12 bases between the two germline ends. Per germline, CDR1 SGHNT and CDR2 YENEEA. The CDR3 has 15 residues.

The sequence came from a woman in her thirties who had recovered from COVID-19. The material sequenced was peripheral blood. The chain combines TRBV11-3 with TRBJ2-1; D gene uncertain. Written as DNA, the CDR3 is TGTGCCAGCAGCTTACTACTCCTCCTATACAATGAGCAGTTCTTC. This encodes CASSLLLLLYNEQFF.